Each of the 30 T cell receptor beta chains below was sequenced from the same sample in a study of cytomegalovirus exposure and HLA in healthy donors. The PCR was carried out with 60 Vbeta primers and 13 Jbeta primers. Generated by immunoSEQ multiplex PCR, the TCRdb table keeps only in-frame clones and is missing some. The table records nearly 110,000 clones, 73% of them present only once. The sequencing input was PBMCs. These receptors all stem from a man aged 25-45 years in good health and CMV-seronegative.

In its sample, this clone was seen once. The chain uses TRBV29-1 and TRBJ1-2; the D is unclear. The length of the CDR3 is 12 residues. In germline, CDR1 is SQVTM, CDR2 ANQGSEA. The V and J ends lost 4 bases and 8 bases respectively, with 14 bases between them. Written as DNA, the CDR3 is TGCAGCGTTGTTCTTTCTACTTCGGGCTACACCTTC. Its translation is CSVVLSTSGYTF. The complete variable domain, with remaining parts taken from reference TRBV29-1 and TRBJ1-2, reads SAVISQKPSRDICQRGTSLTIQCQVDSQVTMMFWYRQQPGQSLTLIATANQGSEATYESGFVIDKFPISRPNLTFSTLTVSNMSPEDSSIYLCSVVLSTSGYTFGSGTRLTVV.

J is TRBJ2-3 and V is TRBV28; TRBD2 aligns across 14 bases. Losses at the gene ends were 5 bases for V and 4 bases for J; bases not matched to a gene: 2. CDR1 and CDR2 from the germline V gene are MDHEN and SYDVKM. The CDR3 runs to 15 residues. The CDR3 DNA sequence: TGTGCCAGCAGTCCGGGACTAGCGGGGGCAGATACGCAGTATTTT. This translates into CASSPGLAGADTQYF.

This clone was observed a handful of times. This rearrangement joins TRBV28 to TRBJ2-7; D is possibly TRBD1 (6 bases). Germline V lookup: CDR1 MDHEN, CDR2 SYDVKM. The V gene lost 5 bases and the J gene lost 3 bases, with 17 bases spanning the gap. The CDR3 has 15 residues. Here the CDR3 reads CASSTITGTHYEQYF. The CDR3 nucleotides are TGTGCCAGCAGTACGATTACCGGGACACACTACGAGCAGTACTTC.

There are a few counts of this clone. The chain's CDR3 is CASSINSGTGADTQYF. The CDR3, as DNA: TGTGCCAGCTCGATTAACTCCGGGACAGGGGCAGATACGCAGTATTTT. The rearrangement links TRBV18 to TRBJ2-3; TRBD1 matches at 10 bases. Germline CDR1 KGHSH, CDR2 LQKENI. V was clipped by 6 bases and J by 4 bases; unmatched bases: 10. The CDR3 runs 16 residues.

The chain has TRBV12-5 and TRBJ2-3, with TRBD2 matching over 12 bases. The J segment lost 3 bases and the V segment lost 1 base, leaving 8 bases of the junction unmatched. The CDR3 loop spans 18 amino acids. Germline CDR1 and CDR2: LGHNT and FRNRAP. CDR3: CASGLGLAGVGSTDTQYF. In DNA, the CDR3 is TGTGCTAGTGGTTTGGGACTAGCGGGAGTCGGGAGTACAGATACGCAGTATTTT.

Worth noting for this clone: Additional DNA sequences in this sample encode the identical CDR3. The chain combines TRBV2 with TRBJ2-7; D is undetermined. The CDR3 runs 14 residues. Trimming pared 2 bases from V and 0 bases from J, leaving 8 bases between. In germline, CDR1 is SNHLY, CDR2 FYNNEI. The CDR3 sequence: CASSELYGSYEQYF. The CDR3 nucleotides are TGTGCCAGCAGTGAATTGTACGGCTCCTACGAGCAGTACTTC.

The chain combines TRBV30 with TRBJ2-5, with TRBD2 matching over 10 bases. This CDR3 has 17 residues. Germline assignment: CDR1 GTSNPN and CDR2 SVGIG (reference sequence). V shed 2 bases and J 2 bases; nucleotides not matched to a gene: 11. The CDR3 DNA reads TGTGCCTGGAGTCTCACCGGGCTAGCGGGAGTACAAGAGACCCAGTACTTC. This sequence encodes CAWSLTGLAGVQETQYF. The variable domain in full, with the rest retrieved from reference TRBV30 and TRBJ2-5, is SQTIHQWPATLVQPVGSPLSLECTVEGTSNPNLYWYRQAAGRGLQLLFYSVGIGQISSEVPQNLSASRPQDRQFILSSKKLLLSDSGFYLCAWSLTGLAGVQETQYFGPGTRLLVL.

The chain carries TRBV11-1 and TRBJ2-3; 7 positions match TRBD1. With V trimmed by 5 bases and J by 0 bases, 14 bases remained unmatched. Germline V CDR1 and CDR2: SGHAT, FQDESV (reference sequence). The CDR3 sequence is 18 residues long. In nucleotides, the CDR3 is TGTGCCAGCAGCCTCGACAGGGCACGTATGCCGAGCACAGATACGCAGTATTTT. Protein sequence: CASSLDRARMPSTDTQYF.

The CDR3 is CASSLGYRDTNYGYTF. CDR3 sequence (DNA): TGTGCCAGCAGTTTGGGCTACAGGGATACTAACTATGGCTACACCTTC. This chain connects TRBV28 to TRBJ1-2, with a weak D call TRBD1 (6 bases). The CDR3 is 16 residues long. Germline V gives CDR1 MDHEN, CDR2 SYDVKM. V lost 3 bases and J lost 0, with 14 bases in between.

For this clone: Compared with germline, one end of the junction differs, possibly owing to a read error. CDR3 loop: CSSLDMSGTEAFF. The CDR3 nucleotides read TGTTCCAGTTTGGATATGAGCGGCACTGAAGCTTTCTTT. V usage is TRBV7-9 and J usage is TRBJ1-1; D call uncertain. The germline CDR1 and CDR2 sequences are SEHNR and FQNEAQ (reference sequence). The CDR3 consists of 13 residues.

To note about this clone: At the DNA level, this CDR3 is encoded by other sequences in the same sample as well. The V and J genes are TRBV2 and TRBJ2-7; the match to TRBD1 covers 7 bases. The CDR3 spans 14 residues. The germline CDR1 and CDR2 sequences are SNHLY and FYNNEI. Germline trimming cut 2 bases from V and 3 bases from J; bases unmatched to any gene: 4. In DNA form, the CDR3 reads TGTGCCAGCAGTGAATCAGGGGGTTTCTACGAGCAGTACTTC. It encodes CASSESGGFYEQYF.

The chain has TRBV5-1 and TRBJ2-3, with 10 positions matching TRBD2. CDR1 and CDR2 (germline): SGHRS, YFSETQ. The J segment lost 4 bases and the V segment lost 7 bases, leaving 6 bases of the junction unmatched. The length of the CDR3 is 14 residues. The CDR3 nucleotides are TGCGCCAGCGTCGGGCTAGCGGGAGCAGATACGCAGTATTTT. Protein product: CASVGLAGADTQYF.

The chain combines TRBV28 with TRBJ1-3; maybe TRBD1 (6 bases). This CDR3 contains 15 residues. Germline V gene data show CDR1 as MDHEN and CDR2 as SYDVKM. V lost 6 bases, J lost 1 base, and 13 bases lay in between. Written as DNA, the CDR3 is TGTGCCAGCAGCTTCAGGGGAAGGTCTGGAAACACCATATATTTT. It encodes CASSFRGRSGNTIYF.

The chain couples TRBV15 to TRBJ2-1; 7 bases are a match to TRBD2. The CDR3 covers 17 residues. The V segment lost 3 bases and the J segment 7 bases; nucleotides outside the gene matches: 15. The germline V gene encodes CDR1 LNHNV and CDR2 YYDKDF (reference sequence). CDR3 sequence: CATSSKIAGRGLNEQFF. CDR3 bases: TGTGCCACCAGCAGTAAAATAGCGGGCCGCGGTCTGAATGAGCAGTTCTTC.

The V and J genes are TRBV5-1 and TRBJ2-7; TRBD1 aligns across 7 bases. After removal of 0 bases from V and 4 bases from J, the junction contained 4 bases not matched to a gene. CDR3 length: 14 amino acids. CDR1 and CDR2 from the germline V gene are SGHRS and YFSETQ. The CDR3 DNA reads TGCGCCAGCAGCTTGGACAGGGGCGGATACGAGCAGTACTTC. Its protein product is CASSLDRGGYEQYF.

J is TRBJ2-7 and V is TRBV19; 9 nucleotides align to TRBD2. V shed 0 bases and J 1 base; nucleotides not matched to a gene: 4. This CDR3 region has 16 residues. Germline V gene lookup returns CDR1 LNHDA and CDR2 SQIVND (reference sequence). This CDR3 is CASSIEASGASYEQYF. The CDR3 DNA reads TGTGCCAGTAGTATAGAAGCTAGCGGGGCATCCTACGAGCAGTACTTC.

The rearrangement uses TRBV7-9 and TRBJ2-2; no reliable D call. V was trimmed by 5 bases and J by 2 bases, leaving 12 bases between them. CDR3 length equals 15 residues. Germline lookup yields CDR1 SEHNR and CDR2 FQNEAQ (reference sequence). The CDR3 region has the DNA TGTGCCAGCAGCCCACGTGAGCCCAACACCGGGGAGCTGTTTTTT. As protein: CASSPREPNTGELFF.

The chain combines TRBV18 with TRBJ2-2, with TRBD2 matching over 9 bases. The V and J ends lost 2 bases and 6 bases, in that order; junction bases with no gene match: 10. Germline CDR1 reads KGHSH; CDR2 reads LQKENI. The CDR3 sequence is 17 residues long. CDR3 bases: TGTGCCAGCTCACCATCGGAGTTAGCGGGAGCCGCCGGGGAGCTGTTTTTT. This translates into CASSPSELAGAAGELFF.

The V and J genes are TRBV9 and TRBJ2-4; D not certain. Per germline, CDR1 SGDLS and CDR2 YYNGEE. V gave up 0 bases and J gave up 8 bases, with 6 bases separating them. The CDR3 extends over 12 amino acids. CDR3 sequence (DNA): TGTGCCAGCAGCGTAGACGGTTACATTCAGTACTTC. This encodes CASSVDGYIQYF.

V and J are TRBV11-3 and TRBJ2-7, with 15 bases that match TRBD2. The CDR3 runs 15 residues. Germline CDR1 SGHNT, CDR2 YENEEA. With V trimmed by 1 base and J by 6 bases, 1 base remained unmatched. The CDR3 coding sequence is TGTGCCAGCAGCTTAGGGGGACTAGCGGGAGGCGAGCAGTACTTC. It specifies CASSLGGLAGGEQYF.

V and J are TRBV30 and TRBJ2-1; 8 bases fit TRBD1. The CDR3 length is 13 residues. The ends lost 8 bases at V and 7 bases at J; junction bases unmatched: 10. The germline V gene has CDR1 GTSNPN and CDR2 SVGIG (reference sequence). The CDR3 here is CAQQQGAGNEQFF. CDR3 DNA sequence: TGTGCCCAGCAGCAGGGGGCTGGGAATGAGCAGTTCTTC.

The chain is built from TRBV6-5 and TRBJ2-5; D is possibly TRBD2 (6 bases). The J call may be mistaken, given a closer DNA end match to TRBJ2-7. This CDR3 contains 12 residues. Germline CDR1 MNHEY, CDR2 SVGAGI. The CDR3: CASSSGGYEQYF. DNA of the CDR3: TGTGCCAGCAGTTCCGGGGGATACGAGCAGTACTTC.

The rearrangement uses TRBV4-1 and TRBJ1-6; tentative D call: TRBD1 (5 bases). The germline gives CDR1 MGHRA, CDR2 YSYEKL. With 0 bases removed from V and 10 bases from J, the gap between germline ends came to 13 bases. The CDR3 has 15 amino acids. The CDR3 DNA follows: TGCGCCAGCAGCCAAGATGGGGAGGGGAGGTCACCCCTCCACTTT. The encoded protein is CASSQDGEGRSPLHF.

The J gene is TRBJ2-5, the V gene TRBV28; TRBD2 matches at 8 bases. The CDR3 totals 13 residues. The V gene end was trimmed by 7 bases and the J gene end by 10 bases; junction bases not matched to a gene: 11. CDR1 and CDR2 from the germline V gene are MDHEN and SYDVKM. The CDR3: CASTRGGKGHQYF. The CDR3, as DNA: TGTGCCAGCACTCGGGGGGGCAAAGGACACCAGTACTTC.

The J gene is TRBJ2-6, the V gene TRBV29-1; D is possibly TRBD1 (6 bases). From germline, CDR1 is SQVTM and CDR2 ANQGSEA. V was pared by 5 bases and J by 1 base, with 15 bases between. The CDR3 sequence is 16 residues long. The CDR3 spells CSVWGRGGSGANVLTF. The CDR3 DNA follows: TGCAGCGTTTGGGGACGAGGGGGATCTGGGGCCAACGTCCTGACTTTC.

This clone occurred a few times. V usage is TRBV19 and J usage is TRBJ2-7; D uncertain. Germline-derived CDR1 and CDR2 are LNHDA and SQIVND (reference sequence). Trimming removed 5 bases from V and 3 bases from J, with 11 bases in between. The CDR3 totals 13 residues. DNA for the CDR3: TGTGCCAGTAGTTTTGGGCAGGTCTACGAGCAGTACTTC. Translated, it gives CASSFGQVYEQYF.

With respect to this clone: At one of its ends the junction is not consistent with the germline gene, which may arise from a read error. The J gene is TRBJ2-7, the V gene TRBV29-1; D might be TRBD2 (6 bases). The CDR3 sequence is 13 residues long. Germline assignment: CDR1 SQVTM and CDR2 ANQGSEA. The chain's CDR3 is CSVGGDSYYERYF. The CDR3 nucleotides are TGCAGCGTCGGTGGGGACTCCTACTACGAGCGGTACTTC.

The rearrangement uses TRBV19 and TRBJ1-2, with TRBD1 as a possible D gene (5 bases). The CDR3 extends over 16 amino acids. Germline V gene data show CDR1 as LNHDA and CDR2 as SQIVND (reference sequence). Trimming took 4 bases from V and 0 from J, leaving 15 bases between them. The CDR3 spells CASSTVQGSANYGYTF. CDR3 coding DNA: TGTGCCAGTAGTACGGTCCAGGGATCGGCTAACTATGGCTACACCTTC. Variable domain in full (rest from reference TRBV19 and TRBJ1-2): DGGITQSPKYLFRKEGQNVTLSCEQNLNHDAMYWYRQDPGQGLRLIYYSQIVNDFQKGDIAEGYSVSREKKESFPLTVTSAQKNPTAFYLCASSTVQGSANYGYTFGSGTRLTVV.

The genes are TRBV9 and TRBJ2-7; TRBD2 matches 8 bases. The CDR3 runs to 15 residues. In germline, CDR1 is SGDLS, CDR2 YYNGEE. V lost 2 bases, J lost 5 bases, and 9 bases stayed unmatched. The CDR3 sequence is CASSVHSGRGNEQYF. In nucleotides, the CDR3 is TGTGCCAGCAGCGTCCACAGCGGGAGAGGCAACGAGCAGTACTTC.

This clone has only a few counts. The rearrangement joins TRBV30 to TRBJ2-2; 10 positions match TRBD2. J gave up 6 bases and V 2 bases, and 0 bases lay outside the gene matches. CDR1 is GTSNPN and CDR2 is SVGIG in the germline V gene (reference sequence). The CDR3 length is 13 residues. The CDR3 sequence is CAWSSGRAGELFF. The CDR3 DNA reads TGTGCCTGGAGTAGCGGGAGGGCCGGGGAGCTGTTTTTT.